This entry features one T cell receptor beta chain sequence. This sample was included in a study of blood T cell repertoires in COVID-19. This CDR3 spans 14 amino acids. CDR1 is SEHNR and CDR2 is FQNEAQ in the germline V gene (reference sequence). V trimming: 1 base; J trimming: 7 bases; junction bases outside the gene matches: 4. The assay was immunoSEQ multiplex PCR, and TCRdb's table has in-frame clones only and misses some. The sample yields about 200,000 clones, about 80% seen once. The origin of this receptor is an older woman with acute COVID-19. What was sequenced was PBMCs or T cells enriched from blood (not recorded which). The genes are TRBV7-9 and TRBJ1-5; 7 nucleotides align to TRBD1. This CDR3 reads CASSLGGQYQPQHF. CDR3 DNA sequence: TGTGCCAGCAGCTTAGGGGGACAGTACCAGCCCCAGCATTTT.